This TCR beta chain comes out of a study of T cell clonotyping in hematopoietic cell transplantation. This sample's time point: recipient sample about 28 days before transplant, after cytoreduction. Clones were sequenced by immunoSEQ multiplex PCR, and TCRdb holds only the in-frame ones, with some missing. The data hold under 20,000 clones, with approximately 85% observed a single time. The sample was peripheral blood mononuclear cells, taken before stem cell transplant. The source is a man aged 50-60 years with acute myeloid leukemia. Some clones in this sample may be carry-over from other donors' samples.

The CDR3 spells CAWSVGVYRGLDQPQHF. CDR3 DNA: TGTGCCTGGAGTGTGGGGGTCTACAGGGGGCTTGATCAGCCCCAGCATTTT. The chain joins TRBV30 to TRBJ1-5; TRBD1 agrees at 9 bases. Per germline, CDR1 GTSNPN and CDR2 SVGIG (reference sequence). J gave up 5 bases and V 0 bases, and 11 bases lay outside the gene matches. The CDR3 consists of 17 residues.